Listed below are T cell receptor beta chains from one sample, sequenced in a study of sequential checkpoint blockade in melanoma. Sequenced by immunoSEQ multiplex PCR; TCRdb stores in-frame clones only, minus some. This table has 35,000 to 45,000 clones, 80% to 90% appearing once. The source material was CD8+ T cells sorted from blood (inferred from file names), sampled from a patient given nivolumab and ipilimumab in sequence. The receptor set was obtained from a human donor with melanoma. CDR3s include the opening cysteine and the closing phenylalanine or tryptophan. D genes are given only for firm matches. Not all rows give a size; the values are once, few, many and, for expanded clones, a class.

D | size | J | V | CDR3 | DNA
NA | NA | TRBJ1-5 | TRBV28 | CASSLYALYQPQHF | TGTGCCAGCAGTTTATACGCTCTATATCAGCCCCAGCATTTT
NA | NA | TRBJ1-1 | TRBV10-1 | CASSEGGANVQDTEAFF | TGCGCCAGCAGTGAAGGGGGGGCTAACGTTCAGGACACTGAAGCTTTCTTT
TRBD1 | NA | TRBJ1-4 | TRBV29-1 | CSVAGQVNEKLFF | TGCAGCGTTGCCGGACAGGTTAATGAAAAACTGTTTTTT
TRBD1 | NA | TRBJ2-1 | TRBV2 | CARKTGNDNEQFF | TGTGCCAGGAAGACAGGGAACGACAATGAGCAGTTCTTC
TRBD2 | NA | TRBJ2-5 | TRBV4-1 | CASSQGLAGVSEQYF | TGCGCCAGCAGCCAAGGCCTAGCGGGAGTCTCAGAGCAGTACTTC
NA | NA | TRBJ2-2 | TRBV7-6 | CASSSELGNTGELFF | TGTGCCAGCAGCTCAGAGCTAGGGAACACCGGGGAGCTGTTTTTT
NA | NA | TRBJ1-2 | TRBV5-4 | CASSLAGALTF | TGTGCCAGCAGCTTGGCGGGTGCCCTCACCTTC
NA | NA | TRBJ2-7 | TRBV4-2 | CASSQTGIEQYF | TGTGCCAGCAGCCAAACGGGAATCGAGCAGTACTTC
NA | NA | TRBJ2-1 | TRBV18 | CASSPVTRDYNEQFF | TGTGCCAGCTCACCCGTCACGAGGGACTACAATGAGCAGTTCTTC
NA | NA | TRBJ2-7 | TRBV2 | CASSSPRVAPGEQYF | TGTGCCAGCAGCTCGCCCCGGGTGGCTCCTGGCGAGCAGTACTTC
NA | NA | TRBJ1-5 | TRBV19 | CASSIGNGGNQPQHF | TGTGCCAGTAGTATAGGGAACGGGGGGAATCAGCCCCAGCATTTT
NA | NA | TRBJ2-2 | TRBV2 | CASSDPGANTGELFF | TGTGCCAGCAGTGACCCGGGGGCGAACACCGGGGAGCTGTTTTTT
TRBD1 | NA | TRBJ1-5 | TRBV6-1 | CASRKPGGYQPQHF | TGTGCCAGCAGGAAACCAGGGGGCTATCAGCCCCAGCATTTT
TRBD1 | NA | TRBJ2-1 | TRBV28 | CASSGYRGSSYNEQFF | TGTGCCAGCAGTGGTTACAGGGGGTCTTCCTACAATGAGCAGTTCTTC
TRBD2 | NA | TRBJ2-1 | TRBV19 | CASKPASGGAYEQFF | TGTGCCAGTAAACCCGCTAGCGGGGGGGCCTATGAGCAGTTCTTC
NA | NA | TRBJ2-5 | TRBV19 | CASRQRQGGETQYF | TGTGCCAGTAGGCAAAGACAGGGAGGAGAGACCCAGTACTTC
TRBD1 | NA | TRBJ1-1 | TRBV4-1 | CASSQGGTVGNTEAFF | TGCGCCAGCAGCCAAGGGGGGACAGTGGGGAACACTGAAGCTTTCTTT
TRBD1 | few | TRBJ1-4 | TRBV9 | CASSPRTGYEKLFF | TGTGCCAGCAGCCCCAGGACAGGGTACGAAAAACTGTTTTTT
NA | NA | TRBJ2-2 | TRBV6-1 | CASSEAPGTGELFF | TGTGCCAGCAGTGAAGCGCCCGGCACCGGGGAGCTGTTTTTT
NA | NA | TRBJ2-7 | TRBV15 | CATSRQTGPEQYF | TGTGCCACCAGCAGACAGACAGGACCCGAGCAGTACTTC
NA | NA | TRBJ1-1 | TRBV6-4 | CASRSEGNTEAFF | TGTGCCAGCCGCTCCGAGGGGAACACTGAAGCTTTCTTT
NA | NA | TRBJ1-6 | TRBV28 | CASMSSYNSPLHF | TGTGCCAGCATGAGCTCCTATAATTCACCCCTCCACTTT
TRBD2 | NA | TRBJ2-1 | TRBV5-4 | CASSPGTSRSNEQFF | TGTGCCAGCAGCCCCGGGACTAGCAGAAGCAATGAGCAGTTCTTC
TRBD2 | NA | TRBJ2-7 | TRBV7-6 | CASSSTSGIASEQYF | TGTGCCAGCAGCTCGACTAGCGGGATAGCGTCCGAGCAGTACTTC
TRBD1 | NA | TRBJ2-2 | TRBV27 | CASSFSGTGSGELFF | TGTGCCAGCAGTTTTTCCGGGACAGGGTCCGGGGAGCTGTTTTTT
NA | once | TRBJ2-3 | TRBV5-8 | CASSLKGLSDTQYF | TGTGCCAGCAGCTTGAAAGGACTCTCAGATACGCAGTATTTT
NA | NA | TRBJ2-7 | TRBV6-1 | CASSEDFYEQYF | TGTGCCAGCAGTGAAGACTTCTACGAGCAGTACTTC
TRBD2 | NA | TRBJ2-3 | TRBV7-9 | CAAVASGAKDTQYF | TGTGCAGCCGTGGCTAGCGGGGCTAAAGATACGCAGTATTTT
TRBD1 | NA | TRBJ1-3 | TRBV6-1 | CASGGGGAEGNTIYF | TGTGCCAGCGGAGGAGGGGGCGCGGAAGGAAACACCATATATTTT
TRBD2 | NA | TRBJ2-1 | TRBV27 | CASSLLGGGPYNEQFF | TGTGCCAGCAGTTTGTTGGGGGGAGGGCCCTACAATGAGCAGTTCTTC
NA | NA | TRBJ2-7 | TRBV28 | CASSFPGSGYEQYF | TGTGCCAGCAGTTTCCCCGGTTCGGGATACGAGCAGTACTTC
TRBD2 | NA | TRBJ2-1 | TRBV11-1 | CASSFSGGDYNEQFF | TGTGCCAGCAGCTTTAGCGGGGGGGACTACAATGAGCAGTTCTTC
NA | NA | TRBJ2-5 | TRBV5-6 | CASSWGLGQETQYF | TGTGCCAGCAGCTGGGGACTGGGACAAGAGACCCAGTACTTC
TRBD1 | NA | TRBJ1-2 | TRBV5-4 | CASSLGQGADGYTF | TGTGCCAGCAGCTTGGGACAGGGGGCCGATGGCTACACCTTC
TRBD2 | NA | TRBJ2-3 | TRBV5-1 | CASSSLAGGITDTQYF | TGCGCCAGCAGCTCGCTAGCGGGAGGTATCACAGATACGCAGTATTTT
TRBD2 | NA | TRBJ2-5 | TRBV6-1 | CASSEGWEGETQYF | TGTGCCAGCAGTGAAGGGTGGGAGGGTGAGACCCAGTACTTC
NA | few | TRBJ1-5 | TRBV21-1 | CASRSVQGEGNQPQHF | TGTGCCAGCAGGTCAGTCCAGGGGGAAGGTAATCAGCCCCAGCATTTT
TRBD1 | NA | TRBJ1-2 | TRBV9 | CASSAPTAKRDRTNYGYTF | TGTGCCAGCAGCGCGCCAACCGCAAAAAGGGACAGAACTAACTATGGCTACACCTTC
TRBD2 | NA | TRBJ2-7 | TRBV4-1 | CASSSGLAGRYEQYF | TGCGCCAGCAGCTCCGGACTAGCGGGTCGCTACGAGCAGTACTTC
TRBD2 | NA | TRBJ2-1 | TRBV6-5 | CASSWGGGNEQFF | TGTGCCAGCAGTTGGGGGGGTGGCAATGAGCAGTTCTTC
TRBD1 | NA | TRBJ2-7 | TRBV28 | CASTTTGTVSYEQYF | TGTGCCAGCACCACAACTGGGACAGTCTCCTACGAGCAGTACTTC
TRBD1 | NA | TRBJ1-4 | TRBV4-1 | CASSQLSTGANEKLFF | TGCGCCAGCAGCCAACTTAGCACAGGGGCTAATGAAAAACTGTTTTTT
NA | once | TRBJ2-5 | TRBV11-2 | CASSLPDLETQYF | TGTGCCAGCAGCTTACCGGACTTAGAGACCCAGTACTTC
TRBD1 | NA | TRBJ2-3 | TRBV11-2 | CASRGQGDDTQYF | TGTGCCAGCAGGGGACAGGGAGATGATACGCAGTATTTT
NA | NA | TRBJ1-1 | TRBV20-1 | CSATKNTEAFF | TGCAGTGCTACCAAGAACACTGAAGCTTTCTTT
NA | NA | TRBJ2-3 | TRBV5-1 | CASSLEASSDTQYF | TGCGCCAGCAGCTTGGAGGCTAGCTCCGATACGCAGTATTTT
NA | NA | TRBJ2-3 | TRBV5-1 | CASSLSGFPSTDTQYF | TGCGCCAGCTCGCTTAGCGGATTTCCTAGCACAGATACGCAGTATTTT
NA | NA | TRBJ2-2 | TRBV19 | CAGYRAGELFF | TGTGCCGGATACAGGGCGGGGGAGCTGTTTTTT
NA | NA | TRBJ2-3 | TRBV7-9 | CASLLGGETDTQYF | TGTGCCAGCTTACTAGGGGGGGAGACAGATACGCAGTATTTT
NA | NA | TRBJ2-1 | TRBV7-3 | CASSLGSSGSYNEQFF | TGTGCCAGCAGCTTAGGGTCGAGCGGGTCCTACAATGAGCAGTTCTTC
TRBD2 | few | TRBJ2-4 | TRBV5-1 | CASSPPSGDADIQYF | TGCGCCAGCAGCCCACCGAGCGGGGACGCGGACATTCAGTACTTC